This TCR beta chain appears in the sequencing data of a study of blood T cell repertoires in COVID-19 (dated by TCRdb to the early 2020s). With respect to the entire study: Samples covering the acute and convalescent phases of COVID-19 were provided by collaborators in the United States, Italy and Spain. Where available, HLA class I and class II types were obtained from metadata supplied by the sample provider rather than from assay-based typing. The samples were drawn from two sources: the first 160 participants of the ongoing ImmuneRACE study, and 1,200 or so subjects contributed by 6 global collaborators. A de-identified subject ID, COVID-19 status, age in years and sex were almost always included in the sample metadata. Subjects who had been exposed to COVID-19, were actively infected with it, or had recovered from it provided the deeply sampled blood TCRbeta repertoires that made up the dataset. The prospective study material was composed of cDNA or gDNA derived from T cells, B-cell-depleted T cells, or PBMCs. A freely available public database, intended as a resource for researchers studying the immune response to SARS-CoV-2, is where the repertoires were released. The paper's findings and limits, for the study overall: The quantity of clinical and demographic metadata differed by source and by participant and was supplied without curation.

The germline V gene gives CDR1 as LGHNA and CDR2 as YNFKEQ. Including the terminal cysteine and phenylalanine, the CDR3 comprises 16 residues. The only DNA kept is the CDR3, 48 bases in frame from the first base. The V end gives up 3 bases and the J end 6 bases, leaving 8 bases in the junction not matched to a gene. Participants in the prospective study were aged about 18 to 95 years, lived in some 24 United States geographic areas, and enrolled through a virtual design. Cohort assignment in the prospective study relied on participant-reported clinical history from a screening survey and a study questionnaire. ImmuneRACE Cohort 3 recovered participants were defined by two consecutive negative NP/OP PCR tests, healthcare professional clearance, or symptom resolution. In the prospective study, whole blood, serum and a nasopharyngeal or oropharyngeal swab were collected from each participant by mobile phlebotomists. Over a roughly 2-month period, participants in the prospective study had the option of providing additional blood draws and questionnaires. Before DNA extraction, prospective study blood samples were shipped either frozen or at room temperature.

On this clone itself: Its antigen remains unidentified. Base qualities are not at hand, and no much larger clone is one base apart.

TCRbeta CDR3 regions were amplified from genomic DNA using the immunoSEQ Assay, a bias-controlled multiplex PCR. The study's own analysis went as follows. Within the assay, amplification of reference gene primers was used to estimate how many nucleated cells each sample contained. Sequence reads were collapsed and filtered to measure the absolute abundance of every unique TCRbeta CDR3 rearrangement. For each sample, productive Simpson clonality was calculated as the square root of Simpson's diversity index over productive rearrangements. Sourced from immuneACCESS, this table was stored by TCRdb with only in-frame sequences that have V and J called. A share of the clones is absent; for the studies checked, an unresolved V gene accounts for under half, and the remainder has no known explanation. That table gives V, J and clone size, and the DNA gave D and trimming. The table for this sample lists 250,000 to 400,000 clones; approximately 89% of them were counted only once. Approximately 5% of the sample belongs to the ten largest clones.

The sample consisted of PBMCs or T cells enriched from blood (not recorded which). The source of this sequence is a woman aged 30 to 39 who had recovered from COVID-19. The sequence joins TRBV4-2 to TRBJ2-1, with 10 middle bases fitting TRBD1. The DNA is TGTGCCAGCAGCCATTCCGGGACAGGGGCCGGCAATGAGCAGTTCTTC. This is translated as CASSHSGTGAGNEQFF.